Given below is one TCR beta chain in context. Its antigen is not known. A much larger clone differs from this one at a single base, so this may be a read error. The sample is drawn from a study of molecular identifiers for immune sequencing clone quantification. Germline V gene lookup returns CDR1 MDHEN and CDR2 SYDVKM. The CDR3 sequence is 14 residues long. V was cut by 3 bases and J by 3 bases, with 11 bases left in between. Preparation methods for the bulk TCR libraries were those previously described, with listed TCR primers. Using its own MiXCR run on the PCR reads, TCRdb lists one record per CDR3 protein. The table lists hundreds of thousands of distinct CDR3 sequences, 25% of them singletons. Study-level points and caveats: Sizes of clones that are highly expanded could be underestimated (if identical TCR molecules share a barcode). Even with some 960,000 naive cells present, spiked Jurkat TCR RNA from one cell was reportedly detectable. Clones above 20 RNA copies held over 97% of effector molecules, under 1% in naive cells.

Source material: naive CD8+ T cells from blood, with Jurkat cell RNA spiked in. Noted subset: FACS-sorted CD8+CD4-CCR7+CD45RA+ naive T cells. The chain combines TRBV28 with TRBJ1-2, with a weak D call TRBD1 (5 bases). The receptor comes from a human donor in good health. Some libraries in this study had Jurkat cell RNA spiked in. The chain's CDR3 is CASSFRGGDYGYTF. The CDR3 DNA is TGTGCCAGCAGTTTTCGAGGAGGGGACTATGGCTACACCTTC.